This T cell receptor (beta chain) is drawn from a study of T cells in Graves' hyperthyroidism and ophthalmopathy. Graves' hyperthyroidism was deemed stable absent ophthalmopathy progression within 18 months. What was amplified from RNA transcripts were TCR beta CDR3 regions. When the TCR CDR3 underwent first-round RT-PCR, the HTBI primer set was used. TCRdb called the multiplex PCR reads again in MiXCR, with one record for every CDR3 protein. The repertoire holds roughly 300,000 distinct CDR3 sequences, with 18% as singletons. The V end lost 5 bases, the J end lost 0 bases, and 14 bases lay between the germline ends. CDR3 size: 16 residues. The germline V gene has CDR1 SEHNR and CDR2 FQNEAQ (reference sequence). This clonotype turned up a few times.

The sequence was obtained from a woman aged 50 to 60 with Graves' hyperthyroidism. The V call is TRBV7-9, the J call TRBJ1-3, with a weak D call TRBD1 (5 bases). The material sequenced was blood. This chain's CDR3 is CASSPDNQFSGNTIYF. The CDR3 region has the DNA TGTGCCAGCAGCCCGGACAACCAGTTCTCTGGAAACACCATATATTTT.